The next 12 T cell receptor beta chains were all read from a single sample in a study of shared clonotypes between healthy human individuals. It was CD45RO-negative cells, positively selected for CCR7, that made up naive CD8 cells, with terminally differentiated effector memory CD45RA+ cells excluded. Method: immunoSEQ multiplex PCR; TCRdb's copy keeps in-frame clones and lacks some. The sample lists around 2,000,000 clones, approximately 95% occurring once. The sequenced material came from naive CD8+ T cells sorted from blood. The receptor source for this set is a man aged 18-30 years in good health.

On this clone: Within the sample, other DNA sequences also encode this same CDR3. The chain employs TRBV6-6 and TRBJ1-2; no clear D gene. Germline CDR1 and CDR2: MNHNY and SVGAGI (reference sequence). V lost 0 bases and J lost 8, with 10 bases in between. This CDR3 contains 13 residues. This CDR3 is CASSYSGETGYTF. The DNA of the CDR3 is TGTGCCAGCAGTTACTCAGGAGAGACAGGCTACACCTTC.

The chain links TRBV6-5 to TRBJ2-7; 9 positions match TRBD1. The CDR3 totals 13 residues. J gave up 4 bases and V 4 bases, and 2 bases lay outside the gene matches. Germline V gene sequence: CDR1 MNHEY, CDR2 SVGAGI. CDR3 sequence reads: CASSWDREYEQYF. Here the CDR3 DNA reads TGTGCCAGCAGTTGGGACAGGGAATACGAGCAGTACTTC.

Here the CDR3 reads CASSVLGTGRTDTQYF. The CDR3, as DNA: TGTGCCAGCAGCGTCCTCGGGACAGGGCGCACAGATACGCAGTATTTT. V usage is TRBV7-9 and J usage is TRBJ2-3, with 9 bases identical to TRBD1. V gave up 5 bases and J gave up 1 base; unmatched junction bases: 7. Per the germline V gene, CDR1 is SEHNR and CDR2 is FQNEAQ (reference sequence). The CDR3 extends over 16 amino acids.

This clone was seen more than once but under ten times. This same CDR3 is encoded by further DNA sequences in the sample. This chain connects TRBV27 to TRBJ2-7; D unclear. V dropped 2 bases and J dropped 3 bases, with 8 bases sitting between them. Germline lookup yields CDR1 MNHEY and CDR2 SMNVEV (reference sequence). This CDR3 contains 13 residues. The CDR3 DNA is TGTGCCAGCAGTTTAAGGCAGAGCTACGAGCAGTACTTC. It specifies CASSLRQSYEQYF.

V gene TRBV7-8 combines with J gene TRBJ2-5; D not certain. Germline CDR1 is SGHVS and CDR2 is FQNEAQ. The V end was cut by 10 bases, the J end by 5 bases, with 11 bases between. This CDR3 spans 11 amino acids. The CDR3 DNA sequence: TGTGCCACCCGGAATGCGGAGACCCAGTACTTC. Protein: CATRNAETQYF.

CDR3 loop: CASSQGPGLRYEQYF. The CDR3 DNA sequence: TGCGCCAGCAGCCAAGGGCCAGGGCTTCGCTACGAGCAGTACTTC. The gene calls are TRBV4-1 and TRBJ2-7; the D gene is possibly TRBD1 (5 bases). The germline V gene encodes CDR1 MGHRA and CDR2 YSYEKL. V lost 1 base to trimming and J lost 3 bases, with 13 bases between them. CDR3 length: 15 amino acids.

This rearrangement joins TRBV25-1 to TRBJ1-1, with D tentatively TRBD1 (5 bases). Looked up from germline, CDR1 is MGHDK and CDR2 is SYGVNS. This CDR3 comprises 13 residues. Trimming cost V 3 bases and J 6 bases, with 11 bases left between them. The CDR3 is CASSEGGVAEAFF. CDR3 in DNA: TGTGCCAGCAGTGAGGGAGGGGTCGCTGAAGCTTTCTTT.

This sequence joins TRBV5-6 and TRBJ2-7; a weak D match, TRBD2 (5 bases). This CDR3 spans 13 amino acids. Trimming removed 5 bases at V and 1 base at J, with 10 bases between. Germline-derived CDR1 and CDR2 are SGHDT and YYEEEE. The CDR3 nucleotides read TGTGCCAGCAGTTTCGGGAAATCCTACGAGCAGTACTTC. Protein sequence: CASSFGKSYEQYF.

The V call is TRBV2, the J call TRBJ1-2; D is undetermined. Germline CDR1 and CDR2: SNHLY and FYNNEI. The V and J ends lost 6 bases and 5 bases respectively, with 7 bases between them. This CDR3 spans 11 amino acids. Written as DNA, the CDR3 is TGTGCCAGCAGGTTAGAATATGGCTACACCTTC. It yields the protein CASRLEYGYTF.

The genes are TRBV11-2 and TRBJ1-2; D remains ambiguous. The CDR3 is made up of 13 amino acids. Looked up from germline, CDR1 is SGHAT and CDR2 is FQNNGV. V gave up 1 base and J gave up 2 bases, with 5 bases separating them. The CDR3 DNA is TGTGCCAGCAGCTTAGGACAAAACTATGGCTACACCTTC. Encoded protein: CASSLGQNYGYTF. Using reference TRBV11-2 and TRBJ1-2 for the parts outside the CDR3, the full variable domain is EAGVAQSPRYKIIEKRQSVAFWCNPISGHATLYWYQQILGQGPKLLIQFQNNGVVDDSQLPKDRFSAERLKGVDSTLKIQPAKLEDSAVYLCASSLGQNYGYTFGSGTRLTVV.

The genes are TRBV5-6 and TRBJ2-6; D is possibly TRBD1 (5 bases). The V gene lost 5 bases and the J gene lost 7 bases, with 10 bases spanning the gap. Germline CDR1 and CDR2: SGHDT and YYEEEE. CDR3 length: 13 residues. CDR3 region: CASRPQGANVLTF. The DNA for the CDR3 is TGTGCCAGCAGGCCCCAGGGAGCCAACGTCCTGACTTTC.

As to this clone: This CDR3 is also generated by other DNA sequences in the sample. The CDR3 DNA is TGTGCCAGCAGTTACGGCCTGAACACCGGGGAGCTGTTTTTT. This sequence encodes CASSYGLNTGELFF. V usage is TRBV6-5 and J usage is TRBJ2-2, with D hard to call. Trimming left V 2 bases short and J 1 base short, with 5 bases between. Germline V CDR1 and CDR2: MNHEY, SVGAGI. The CDR3 consists of 14 residues.